This T cell receptor (beta chain) came from a study of blood T cell repertoires in COVID-19. The length of the CDR3 is 16 residues. CDR1 and CDR2 (germline): SGHTA, FQGTGA. V shed 2 bases and J 5 bases; nucleotides not matched to a gene: 6. Only in-frame clones appear in the TCRdb table, and some are missing; sequencing was by immunoSEQ multiplex PCR. The top ten hold 0.7% to 0.85% of the sample, which has 400,000 to 450,000 clones, 80% to 90% seen once. The sequence came from a man aged 18 to 29 with COVID-19, enrolled during active disease. Sample: peripheral blood. The V call is TRBV7-3, the J call TRBJ2-1; TRBD2 matches at 10 bases. Written as DNA, the CDR3 is TGTGCCAGCAGCTTACTAGCGGGAGAAATCCACAATGAGCAGTTCTTC. Translated: CASSLLAGEIHNEQFF. The full variable domain, rest sourced from reference TRBV7-3 and TRBJ2-1, is GAGVSQTPSNKVTEKGKYVELRCDPISGHTALYWYRQSLGQGPEFLIYFQGTGAADDSGLPNDRFFAVRPEGSVSTLKIQRTERGDSAVYLCASSLLAGEIHNEQFFGPGTRLTVL.